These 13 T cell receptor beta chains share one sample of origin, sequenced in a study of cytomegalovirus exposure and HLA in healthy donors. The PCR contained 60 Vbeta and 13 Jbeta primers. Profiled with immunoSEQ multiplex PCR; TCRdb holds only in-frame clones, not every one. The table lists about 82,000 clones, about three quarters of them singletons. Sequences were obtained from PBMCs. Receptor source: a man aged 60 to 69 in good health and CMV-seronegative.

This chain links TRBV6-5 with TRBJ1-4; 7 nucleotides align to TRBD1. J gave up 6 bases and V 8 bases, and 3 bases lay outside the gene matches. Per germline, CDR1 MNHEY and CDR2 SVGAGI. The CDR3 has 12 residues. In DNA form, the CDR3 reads TGTGCCAGCGAGCAGGGGGATGAAAAACTGTTTTTT. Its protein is CASEQGDEKLFF.

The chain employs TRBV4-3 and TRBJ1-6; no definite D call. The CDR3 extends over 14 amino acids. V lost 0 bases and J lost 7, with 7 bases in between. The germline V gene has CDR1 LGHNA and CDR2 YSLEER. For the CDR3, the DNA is TGCGCCAGCAGCCAAGATCTGGAGAATTCACCCCTCCACTTT. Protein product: CASSQDLENSPLHF.

CDR3 amino acids: CASSMEPGSRWETQYF. The CDR3 DNA is TGTGCCAGTAGTATGGAGCCAGGGTCAAGGTGGGAGACCCAGTACTTC. This chain joins TRBV19 and TRBJ2-5, with a weak D call TRBD1 (5 bases). The V end was cut by 3 bases, the J end by 5 bases, with 19 bases between. The CDR3 has 16 amino acids. Germline V gives CDR1 LNHDA, CDR2 SQIVND (reference sequence). Variable domain in full (rest from reference TRBV19 and TRBJ2-5): DGGITQSPKYLFRKEGQNVTLSCEQNLNHDAMYWYRQDPGQGLRLIYYSQIVNDFQKGDIAEGYSVSREKKESFPLTVTSAQKNPTAFYLCASSMEPGSRWETQYFGPGTRLLVL.

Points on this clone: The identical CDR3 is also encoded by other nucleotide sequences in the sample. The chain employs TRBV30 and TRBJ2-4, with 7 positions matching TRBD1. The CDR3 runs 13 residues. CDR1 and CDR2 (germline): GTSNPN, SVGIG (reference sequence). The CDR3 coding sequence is TGTGCTTTGGGGACAGAAGCCAAAAACATTCAGTACTTC. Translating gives CALGTEAKNIQYF. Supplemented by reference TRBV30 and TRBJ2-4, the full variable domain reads SQTIHQWPATLVQPVGSPLSLECTVEGTSNPNLYWYRQAAGRGLQLLFYSVGIGQISSEVPQNLSASRPQDRQFILSSKKLLLSDSGFYLCALGTEAKNIQYFGAGTRLSVL.

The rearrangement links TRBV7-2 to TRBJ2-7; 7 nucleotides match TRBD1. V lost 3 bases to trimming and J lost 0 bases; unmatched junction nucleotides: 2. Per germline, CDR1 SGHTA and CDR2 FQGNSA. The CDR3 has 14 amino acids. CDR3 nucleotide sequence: TGTGCCAGCAGCTTGACAGGGAGCTCCTACGAGCAGTACTTC. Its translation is CASSLTGSSYEQYF.

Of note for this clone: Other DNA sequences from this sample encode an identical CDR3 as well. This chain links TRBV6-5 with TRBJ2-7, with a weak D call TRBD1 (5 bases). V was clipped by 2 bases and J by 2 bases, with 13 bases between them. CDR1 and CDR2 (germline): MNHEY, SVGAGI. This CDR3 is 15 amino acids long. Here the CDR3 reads CASSYASGLAYEQYF. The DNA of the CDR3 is TGTGCCAGCAGTTACGCGTCAGGGCTTGCCTACGAGCAGTACTTC.

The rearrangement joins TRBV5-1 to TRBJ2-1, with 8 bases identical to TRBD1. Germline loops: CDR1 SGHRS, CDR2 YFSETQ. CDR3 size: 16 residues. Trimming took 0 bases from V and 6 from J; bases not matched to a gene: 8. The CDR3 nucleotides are TGCGCCAGCAGCTTGGGGGCAGGGGGCGGCCTCAATGAGCAGTTCTTC. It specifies CASSLGAGGGLNEQFF.

The CDR3 coding sequence is TGTGCCAGCAGTGTGTCGAACTATGGCTACACCTTC. It translates to CASSVSNYGYTF. The V and J genes are TRBV2 and TRBJ1-2; D is uncertain. Trimming stripped 4 bases from V and 2 bases from J, with 5 bases between. Germline assignment: CDR1 SNHLY and CDR2 FYNNEI. This CDR3 is built from 12 residues.

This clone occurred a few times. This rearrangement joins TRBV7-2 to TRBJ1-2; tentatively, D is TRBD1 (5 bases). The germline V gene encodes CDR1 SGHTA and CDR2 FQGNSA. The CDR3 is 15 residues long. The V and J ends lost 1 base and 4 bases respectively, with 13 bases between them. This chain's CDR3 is CASSLGPRESYGYTF. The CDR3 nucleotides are TGTGCCAGCAGCTTAGGGCCCAGGGAAAGCTATGGCTACACCTTC.

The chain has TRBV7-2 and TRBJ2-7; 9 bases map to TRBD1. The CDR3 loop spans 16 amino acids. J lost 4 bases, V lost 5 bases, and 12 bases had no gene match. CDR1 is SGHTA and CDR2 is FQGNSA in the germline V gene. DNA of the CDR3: TGTGCCAGCAGCCCCCACCGGGACAGGGAAATTTACGAGCAGTACTTC. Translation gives CASSPHRDREIYEQYF. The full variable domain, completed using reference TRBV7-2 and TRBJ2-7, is GAGVSQSPSNKVTEKGKDVELRCDPISGHTALYWYRQSLGQGLEFLIYFQGNSAPDKSGLPSDRFSAERTGGSVSTLTIQRTQQEDSAVYLCASSPHRDREIYEQYFGPGTRLTVT.

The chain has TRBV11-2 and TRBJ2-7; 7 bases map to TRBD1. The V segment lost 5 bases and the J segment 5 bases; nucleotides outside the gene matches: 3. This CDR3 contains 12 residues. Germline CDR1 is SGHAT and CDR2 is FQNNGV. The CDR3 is CASSRTGDEQYF. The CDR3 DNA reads TGTGCCAGCAGCCGAACAGGGGACGAGCAGTACTTC.

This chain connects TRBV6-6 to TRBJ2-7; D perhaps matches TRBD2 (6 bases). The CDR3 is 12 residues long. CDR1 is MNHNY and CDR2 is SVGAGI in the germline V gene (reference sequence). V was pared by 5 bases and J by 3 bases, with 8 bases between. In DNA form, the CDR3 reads TGTGCCAGCAGTATGGAGGGCTACGAGCAGTACTTC. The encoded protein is CASSMEGYEQYF.

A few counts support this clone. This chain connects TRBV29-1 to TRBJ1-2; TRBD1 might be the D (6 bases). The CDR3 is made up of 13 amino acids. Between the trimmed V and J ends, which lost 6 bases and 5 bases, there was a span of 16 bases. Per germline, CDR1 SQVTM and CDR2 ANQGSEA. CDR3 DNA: TGCAGCGTCGGGTCACAGGGAGGGTATGGCTACACCTTC. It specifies CSVGSQGGYGYTF.